A selection of T cell receptor beta chains follows, all from one sample in a study of blood T cell repertoires in COVID-19. Some clones are missing from TCRdb's copy, which holds only in-frame ones; the method was immunoSEQ multiplex PCR. The sample has approximately 110,000 clones, around 70% seen once. Sequences were obtained from peripheral blood. These receptor sequences come from a man aged 80 or over with COVID-19, enrolled during active disease. Each CDR3 is given with its conserved first and last residue. D genes are given only for firm matches. Clone size is shown for a subset of rows, as once, few, many or a class of expanded clone.

j_call clone_size v_call cdr3_length d_call cdr3_aa cdr3_nt
TRBJ1-1 . TRBV19 12 . CASDRGFTEAFF TGTGCCAGTGACCGAGGGTTCACTGAAGCTTTCTTT
TRBJ2-1 . TRBV7-9 16 TRBD1 CASSSNLGGTGEKQFF TGTGCCAGCAGCTCTAATCTTGGGGGGACAGGGGAGAAGCAGTTCTTC
TRBJ2-1 few TRBV4-1 15 TRBD2 CASSQVLADHNEQFF TGCGCCAGCAGCCAAGTGCTAGCGGACCACAATGAGCAGTTCTTC
TRBJ2-1 . TRBV14 16 . CASSHLQGDAYNEQFF TGTGCCAGCAGCCACTTACAGGGCGACGCCTACAATGAGCAGTTCTTC
TRBJ1-5 . TRBV9 14 . CASSPTQGLLPQHF TGTGCCAGCAGCCCAACTCAGGGCCTTCTGCCCCAGCATTTT
TRBJ2-7 few TRBV28 14 . CASGLGGPVPEQYF TGTGCCAGCGGTCTCGGAGGACCCGTTCCCGAGCAGTACTTC
TRBJ2-3 . TRBV23-1 17 TRBD2 CASSHPGRGAGADTQYF TGCGCCAGCAGTCACCCCGGGAGAGGTGCGGGAGCAGATACGCAGTATTTT
TRBJ2-7 . TRBV11-1 14 . CASSLTGNRNEQYF TGTGCCAGCAGCTTAACAGGGAATCGAAACGAGCAGTACTTC
TRBJ2-4 . TRBV10-2 14 . CASSEPGSKNIQYF TGCGCCAGCAGTGAGCCAGGCTCCAAAAACATTCAGTACTTC
TRBJ2-7 . TRBV11-2 14 . CASSIDRLLYEQYF TGTGCCAGCAGCATAGACAGACTACTCTACGAGCAGTACTTC
TRBJ2-1 . TRBV24-1 18 TRBD2 CATSDSTLAGGGYNEQFF TGTGCCACCAGTGATTCTACCTTAGCGGGGGGGGGTTACAATGAGCAGTTCTTC
TRBJ1-1 . TRBV20-1 16 . CSASWLPLGENTEAFF TGCAGTGCTAGTTGGCTCCCTTTGGGCGAGAACACTGAAGCTTTCTTT
TRBJ1-1 . TRBV28 14 . CASSLSGFITEAFF TGTGCCAGCAGCCTTTCAGGGTTTATCACTGAAGCTTTCTTT
TRBJ1-5 few TRBV15 13 . CATSSLKGQPQHF TGTGCCACCAGCAGCCTCAAGGGGCAGCCCCAGCATTTT
TRBJ1-1 . TRBV28 13 . CASSLTGWTEAFF TGTGCCAGCAGTTTAACAGGATGGACTGAAGCTTTCTTT
TRBJ2-3 once TRBV4-2 14 . CASRGGTSTDTQYF TGTGCCAGCAGGGGTGGGACTAGCACAGATACGCAGTATTTT
TRBJ1-1 . TRBV2 17 TRBD1 CASRGNRGLTMNTEAFF TGTGCCAGCAGGGGGAACAGGGGGCTGACGATGAACACTGAAGCTTTCTTT
TRBJ2-7 . TRBV18 13 TRBD2 CASSPRGLAGTYF TGTGCCAGCTCACCACGAGGACTAGCCGGGACGTACTTC
TRBJ2-3 . TRBV7-9 16 . CASSPTGLRSADTQYF TGTGCCAGCAGCCCAACAGGGCTCCGGAGCGCAGATACGCAGTATTTT